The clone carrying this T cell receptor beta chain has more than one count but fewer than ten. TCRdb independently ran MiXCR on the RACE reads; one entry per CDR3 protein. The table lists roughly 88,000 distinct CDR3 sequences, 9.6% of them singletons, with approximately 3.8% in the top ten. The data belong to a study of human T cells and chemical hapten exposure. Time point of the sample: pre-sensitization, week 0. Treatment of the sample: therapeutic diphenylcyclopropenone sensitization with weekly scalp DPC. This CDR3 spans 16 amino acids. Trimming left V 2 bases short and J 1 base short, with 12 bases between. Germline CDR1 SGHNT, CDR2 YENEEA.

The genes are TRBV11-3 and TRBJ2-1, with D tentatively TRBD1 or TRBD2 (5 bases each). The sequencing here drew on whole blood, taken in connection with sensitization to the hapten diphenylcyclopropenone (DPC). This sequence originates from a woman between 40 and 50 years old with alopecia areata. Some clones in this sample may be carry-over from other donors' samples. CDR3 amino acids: CASSLMGDGSYNEQFF. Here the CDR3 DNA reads TGTGCCAGCAGCTTAATGGGGGACGGATCCTACAATGAGCAGTTCTTC. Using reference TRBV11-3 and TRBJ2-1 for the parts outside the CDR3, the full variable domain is EAGVVQSPRYKIIEKKQPVAFWCNPISGHNTLYWYLQNLGQGPELLIRYENEEAVDDSQLPKDRFSAERLKGVDSTLKIQPAELGDSAVYLCASSLMGDGSYNEQFFGPGTRLTVL.